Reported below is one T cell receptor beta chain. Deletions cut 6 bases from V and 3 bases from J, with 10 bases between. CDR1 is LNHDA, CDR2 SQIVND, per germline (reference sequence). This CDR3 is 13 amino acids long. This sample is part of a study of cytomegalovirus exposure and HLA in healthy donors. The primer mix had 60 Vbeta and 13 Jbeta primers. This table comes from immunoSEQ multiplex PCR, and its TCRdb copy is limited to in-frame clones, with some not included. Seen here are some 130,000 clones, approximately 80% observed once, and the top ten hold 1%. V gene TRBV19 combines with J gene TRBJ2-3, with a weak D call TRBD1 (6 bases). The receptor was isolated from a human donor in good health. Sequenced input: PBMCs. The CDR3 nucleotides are TGTGCCAGTAGGTCCGGGACAACAGATACGCAGTATTTT. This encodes CASRSGTTDTQYF.